This TCR beta chain was sequenced during a study of blood T cell repertoires in COVID-19. Study details: The samples span acute and convalescent COVID-19 from the United States, Italy and Spain. Nucleic acid was either cDNA or gDNA, and it came from T cells, B-cell-depleted T cells, or PBMCs.

Original analysis: Reference gene primer amplification gave estimated nucleated cell counts. Sequencing used immunoSEQ multiplex PCR; TCRdb keeps in-frame clones, though not all of them. V and J calls plus clone size are reproduced from that table; the DNA served to infer D and trimming. The table records about 220,000 clones, approximately 86% of them present only once. CDR3 length equals 15 residues. V shed 3 bases and J 2 bases; nucleotides not matched to a gene: 3. Per the germline V gene, CDR1 is LNHDA and CDR2 is SQIVND (reference sequence). This clone has more than one count but fewer than ten.

This TCR derives from a woman younger than 45 who had recovered from COVID-19. The V and J genes are TRBV19 and TRBJ2-2; 7 bases match TRBD1. Material: peripheral blood. CDR3 DNA sequence: TGTGCCAGTAGTATGGGACAGCACAACACCGGGGAGCTGTTTTTT. It encodes CASSMGQHNTGELFF.